What follows is one TCR beta chain and its context. This record belongs to a study of PD-L1 blockade in urothelial cancer. Study context: Atezolizumab 1,200 mg was given intravenously every 3 weeks, starting 2014. Blood samples had a median of around 150,000 T cells.

Every PCR received spiked-in synthetic TCR analog templates. Only in-frame clones appear in the TCRdb table, and some are missing; sequencing was by immunoSEQ multiplex PCR. The data hold tens of thousands of clones, with about 80% observed a single time. This CDR3 has 13 amino acids. CDR1 is SGHNT, CDR2 YENEEA, per germline. Trimming stripped 3 bases from V and 6 bases from J, with 8 bases between. Specimen: PBMCs, collected around atezolizumab (anti-PD-L1) treatment. The chain carries TRBV11-3 and TRBJ1-4; the D gene is possibly TRBD1 (6 bases). The clonotype was recovered from a man in his 70s with urothelial cancer. This chain's CDR3 is CASSLDSHEKLFF. The CDR3 DNA is TGTGCCAGCAGCTTGGACAGTCATGAAAAACTGTTTTTT.